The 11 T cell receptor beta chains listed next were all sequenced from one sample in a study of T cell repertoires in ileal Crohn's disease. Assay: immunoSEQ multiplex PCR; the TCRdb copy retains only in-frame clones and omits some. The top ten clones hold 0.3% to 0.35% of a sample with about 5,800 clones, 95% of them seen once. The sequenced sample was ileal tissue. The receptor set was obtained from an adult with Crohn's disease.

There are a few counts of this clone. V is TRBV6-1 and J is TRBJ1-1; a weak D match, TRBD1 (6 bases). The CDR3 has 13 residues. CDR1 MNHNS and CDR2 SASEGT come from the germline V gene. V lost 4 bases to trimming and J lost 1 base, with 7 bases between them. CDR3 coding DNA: TGTGCCAGCAGTGGACAGGCGAACACTGAAGCTTTCTTT. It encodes CASSGQANTEAFF.

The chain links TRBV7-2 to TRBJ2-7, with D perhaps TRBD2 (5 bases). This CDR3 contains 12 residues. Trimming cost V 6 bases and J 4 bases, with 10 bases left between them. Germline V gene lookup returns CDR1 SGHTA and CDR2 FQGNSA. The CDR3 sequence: CASSRTAYEQYF. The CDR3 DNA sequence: TGTGCCAGCAGTCGGACTGCATACGAGCAGTACTTC.

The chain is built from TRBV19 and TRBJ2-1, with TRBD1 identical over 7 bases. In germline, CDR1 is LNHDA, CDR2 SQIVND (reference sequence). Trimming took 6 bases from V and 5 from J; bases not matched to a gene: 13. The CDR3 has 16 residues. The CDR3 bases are TGTGCCAGTAGCCAAAATCAGGGGGTCAGGAACAATGAGCAGTTCTTC. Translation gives CASSQNQGVRNNEQFF.

The CDR3 region has the DNA TGTGCCAGCGTGGGGGCGCACACTGAAGCTTTCTTT. Translating gives CASVGAHTEAFF. The V gene is TRBV19, the J gene TRBJ1-1, with D possibly matching TRBD1 (6 bases). This CDR3 spans 12 amino acids. Trimming shortened V by 9 bases and J by 3 bases, and 11 bases separated the two germline ends. The germline V gene has CDR1 LNHDA and CDR2 SQIVND (reference sequence). The full variable domain, rest sourced from reference TRBV19 and TRBJ1-1, is DGGITQSPKYLFRKEGQNVTLSCEQNLNHDAMYWYRQDPGQGLRLIYYSQIVNDFQKGDIAEGYSVSREKKESFPLTVTSAQKNPTAFYLCASVGAHTEAFFGQGTRLTVV.

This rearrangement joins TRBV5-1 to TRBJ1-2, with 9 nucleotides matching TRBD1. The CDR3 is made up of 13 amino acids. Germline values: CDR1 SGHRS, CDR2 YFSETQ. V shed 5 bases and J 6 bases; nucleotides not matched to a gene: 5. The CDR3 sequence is CASRSGTGNGYTF. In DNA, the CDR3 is TGCGCCAGCAGATCCGGGACAGGGAATGGCTACACCTTC.

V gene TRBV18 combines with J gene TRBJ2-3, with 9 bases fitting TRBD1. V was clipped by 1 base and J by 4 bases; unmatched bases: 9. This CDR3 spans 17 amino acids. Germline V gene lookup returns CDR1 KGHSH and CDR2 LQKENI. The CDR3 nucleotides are TGTGCCAGCTCACCACAAGGTTCGGGACAGGGCTCAGATACGCAGTATTTT. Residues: CASSPQGSGQGSDTQYF.

The CDR3 DNA follows: TGCGCCAGCAGCCCTGGCAGGGGTCAGACACCCCTCCACTTT. Protein product: CASSPGRGQTPLHF. The genes are TRBV5-1 and TRBJ1-6, with a weak D call TRBD1 (6 bases). The CDR3 length is 14 residues. Deletions cut 4 bases from V and 11 bases from J, with 16 bases between. Germline-derived CDR1 and CDR2 are SGHRS and YFSETQ.

The CDR3 protein is CASSYGRGVADTQYF. Here the CDR3 DNA reads TGTGCCAGCAGTTACGGGCGGGGGGTGGCAGATACGCAGTATTTT. This chain joins TRBV27 and TRBJ2-3; 8 nucleotides align to TRBD2. Germline V gene sequence: CDR1 MNHEY, CDR2 SMNVEV (reference sequence). This CDR3 comprises 15 residues. Unmatched junction bases numbered 7, after V lost 4 bases and J lost 4 bases.

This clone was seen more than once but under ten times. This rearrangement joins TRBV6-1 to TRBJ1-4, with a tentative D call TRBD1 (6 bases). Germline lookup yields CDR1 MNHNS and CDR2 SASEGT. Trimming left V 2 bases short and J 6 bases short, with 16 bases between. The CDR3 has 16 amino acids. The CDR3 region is CASSEWDMVRDEKLFF. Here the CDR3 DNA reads TGTGCCAGCAGTGAATGGGACATGGTACGTGATGAAAAACTGTTTTTT.

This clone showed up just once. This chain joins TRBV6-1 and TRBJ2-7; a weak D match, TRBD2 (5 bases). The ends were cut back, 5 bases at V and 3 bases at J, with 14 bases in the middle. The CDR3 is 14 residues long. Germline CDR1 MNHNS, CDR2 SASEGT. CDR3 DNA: TGTGCCAGCAGTTTAGCGAGGTCACTCTACGAGCAGTACGTC. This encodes CASSLARSLYEQYV.

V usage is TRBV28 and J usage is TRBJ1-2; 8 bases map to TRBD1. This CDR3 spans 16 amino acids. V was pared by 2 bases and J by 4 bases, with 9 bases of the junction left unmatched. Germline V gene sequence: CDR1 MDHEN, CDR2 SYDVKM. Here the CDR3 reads CASSLVGTGVLYGYTF. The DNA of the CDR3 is TGTGCCAGCAGTTTAGTGGGGACAGGCGTTCTCTATGGCTACACCTTC.